This TCR beta chain was profiled in a study of vaccination effects on CD4 cells after COVID-19. CDR3 length: 14 residues. The ends lost 3 bases at V and 5 bases at J; junction bases unmatched: 6. Germline assignment: CDR1 ENHRY and CDR2 SYGVKD. About this clone itself: Its antigen is not identified.

Antigen-specific CD4+ T cells were first expanded with viral peptide pools by the ViraFEST assay and only then sequenced. Isolation of CD4+ T cells took place after approximately ten days of culture. BNT162b2 vaccine or mRNA-1273 vaccine was given to participants in two doses. Some clones are missing from TCRdb's copy, which holds only in-frame ones; the method was immunoSEQ multiplex PCR. The data hold roughly 24,000 clones, with around four fifths observed a single time. The sequences come from CD4+ T cells from PBMCs cultured with HCoV-NL63 spike peptides, collected after COVID-19 vaccination. The chain uses TRBV10-3 and TRBJ1-1, with 7 bases identical to TRBD1. This receptor was taken from a human donor who received a COVID-19 vaccine. In DNA form, the CDR3 reads TGTGCCATCAGTGACCCGACAGGGATGACTGAAGCTTTCTTT. Protein sequence: CAISDPTGMTEAFF.